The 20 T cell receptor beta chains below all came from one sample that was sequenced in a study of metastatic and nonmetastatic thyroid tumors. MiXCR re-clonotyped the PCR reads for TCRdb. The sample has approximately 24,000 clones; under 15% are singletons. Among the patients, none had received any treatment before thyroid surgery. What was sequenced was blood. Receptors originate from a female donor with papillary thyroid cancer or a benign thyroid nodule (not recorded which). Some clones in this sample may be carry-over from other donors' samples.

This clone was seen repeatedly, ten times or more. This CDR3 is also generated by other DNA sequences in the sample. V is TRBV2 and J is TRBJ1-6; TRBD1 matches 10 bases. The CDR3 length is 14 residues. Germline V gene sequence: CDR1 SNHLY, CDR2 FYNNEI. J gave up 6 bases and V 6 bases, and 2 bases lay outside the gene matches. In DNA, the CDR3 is TGTGCCAGCAGCAGACAGGGGGCTAATTCACCCCTCCACTTT. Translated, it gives CASSRQGANSPLHF.

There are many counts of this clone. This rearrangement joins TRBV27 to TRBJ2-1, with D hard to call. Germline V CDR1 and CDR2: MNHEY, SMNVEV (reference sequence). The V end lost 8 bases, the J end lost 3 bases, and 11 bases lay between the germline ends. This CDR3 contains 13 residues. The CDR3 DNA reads TGTGCCAGCGTCAGCCCTCTCTACAATGAGCAGTTCTTC. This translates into CASVSPLYNEQFF.

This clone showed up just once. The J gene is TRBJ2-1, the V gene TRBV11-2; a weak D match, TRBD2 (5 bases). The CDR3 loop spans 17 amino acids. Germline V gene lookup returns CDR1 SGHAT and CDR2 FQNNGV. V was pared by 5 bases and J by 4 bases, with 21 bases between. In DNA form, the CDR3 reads TGTGCCAGCAGCATACTGAGGGCTACCCCCCCTTACAATGAGCAGTTCTTC. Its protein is CASSILRATPPYNEQFF.

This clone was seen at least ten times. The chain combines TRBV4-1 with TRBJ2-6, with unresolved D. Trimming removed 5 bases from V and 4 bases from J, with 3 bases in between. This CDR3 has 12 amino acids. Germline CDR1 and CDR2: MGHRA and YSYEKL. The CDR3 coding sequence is TGCGCCAGCAGCTCCGGGGCCAACGTCCTGACTTTC. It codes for CASSSGANVLTF.

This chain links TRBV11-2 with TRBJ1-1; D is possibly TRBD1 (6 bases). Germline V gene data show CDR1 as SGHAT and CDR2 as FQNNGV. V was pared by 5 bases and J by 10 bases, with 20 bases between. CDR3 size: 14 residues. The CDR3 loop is CASSIGQSTDVAFF. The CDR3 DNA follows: TGTGCCAGCAGCATTGGACAGTCTACTGATGTAGCTTTCTTT. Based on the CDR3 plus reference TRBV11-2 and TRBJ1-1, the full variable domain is EAGVAQSPRYKIIEKRQSVAFWCNPISGHATLYWYQQILGQGPKLLIQFQNNGVVDDSQLPKDRFSAERLKGVDSTLKIQPAKLEDSAVYLCASSIGQSTDVAFFGQGTRLTVV.

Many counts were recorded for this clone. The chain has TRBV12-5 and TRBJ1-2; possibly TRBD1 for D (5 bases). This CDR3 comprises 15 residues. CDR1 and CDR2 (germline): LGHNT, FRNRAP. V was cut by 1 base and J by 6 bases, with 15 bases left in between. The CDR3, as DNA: TGTGCTAGTGGTTTGGCCGGGTCGGGGGAGAATGGCTACACCTTC. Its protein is CASGLAGSGENGYTF. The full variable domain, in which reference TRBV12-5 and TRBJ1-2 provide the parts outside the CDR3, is DARVTQTPRHKVTEMGQEVTMRCQPILGHNTVFWYRQTMMQGLELLAYFRNRAPLDDSGMPKDRFSAEMPDATLATLKIQPSEPRDSAVYFCASGLAGSGENGYTFGSGTRLTVV.

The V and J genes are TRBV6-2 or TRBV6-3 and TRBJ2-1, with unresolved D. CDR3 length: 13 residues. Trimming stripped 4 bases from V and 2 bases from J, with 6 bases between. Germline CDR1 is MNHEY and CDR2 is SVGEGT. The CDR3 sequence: CASSFTPYNEQFF. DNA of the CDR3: TGTGCCAGCAGTTTCACACCCTACAATGAGCAGTTCTTC.

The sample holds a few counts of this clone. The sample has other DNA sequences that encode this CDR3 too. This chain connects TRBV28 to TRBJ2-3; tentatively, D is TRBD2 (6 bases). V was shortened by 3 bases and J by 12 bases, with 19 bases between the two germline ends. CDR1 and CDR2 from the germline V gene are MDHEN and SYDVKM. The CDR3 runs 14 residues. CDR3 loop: CASSFSGSGDTQYF. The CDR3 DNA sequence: TGTGCCAGCAGTTTTAGCGGAAGCGGAGACACTCAGTATTTT.

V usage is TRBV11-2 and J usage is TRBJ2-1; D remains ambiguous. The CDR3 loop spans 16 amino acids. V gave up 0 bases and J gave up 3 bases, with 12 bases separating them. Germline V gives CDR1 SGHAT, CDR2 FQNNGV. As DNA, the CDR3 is TGTGCCAGCAGCTTAGATCCGAGCGTCTTCTACAATGAGCAGTTCTTC. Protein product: CASSLDPSVFYNEQFF.

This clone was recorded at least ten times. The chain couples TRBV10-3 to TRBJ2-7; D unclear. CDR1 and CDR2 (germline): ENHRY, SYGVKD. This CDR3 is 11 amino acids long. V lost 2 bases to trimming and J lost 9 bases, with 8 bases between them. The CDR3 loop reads CAISEGSAQYF. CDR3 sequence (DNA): TGTGCCATCAGTGAGGGATCTGCGCAGTACTTC.

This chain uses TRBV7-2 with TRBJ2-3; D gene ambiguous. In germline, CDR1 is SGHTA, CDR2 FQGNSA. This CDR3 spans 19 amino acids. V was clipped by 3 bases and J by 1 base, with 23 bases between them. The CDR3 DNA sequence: TGTGCCAGCAGCTTTCGGGCAGGCTGGAGTCTCAAGGGCACAGATACGCAGTATTTT. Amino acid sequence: CASSFRAGWSLKGTDTQYF. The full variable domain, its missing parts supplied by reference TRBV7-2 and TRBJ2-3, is GAGVSQSPSNKVTEKGKDVELRCDPISGHTALYWYRQSLGQGLEFLIYFQGNSAPDKSGLPSDRFSAERTGGSVSTLTIQRTQQEDSAVYLCASSFRAGWSLKGTDTQYFGPGTRLTVL.

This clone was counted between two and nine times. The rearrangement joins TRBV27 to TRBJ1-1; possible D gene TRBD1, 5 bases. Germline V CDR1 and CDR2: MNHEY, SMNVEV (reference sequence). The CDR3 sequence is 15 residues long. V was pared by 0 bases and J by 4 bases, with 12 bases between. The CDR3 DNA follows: TGTGCCAGCAGTTTATCGTGGGCAGGGAGCACTGAAGCTTTCTTT. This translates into CASSLSWAGSTEAFF.

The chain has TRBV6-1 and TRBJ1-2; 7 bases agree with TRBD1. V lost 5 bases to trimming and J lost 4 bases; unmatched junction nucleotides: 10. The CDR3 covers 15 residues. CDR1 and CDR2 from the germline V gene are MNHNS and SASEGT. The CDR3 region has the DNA TGTGCCAGCAGTCCGGCGACAGGGACAATCTATGGCTACACCTTC. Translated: CASSPATGTIYGYTF.

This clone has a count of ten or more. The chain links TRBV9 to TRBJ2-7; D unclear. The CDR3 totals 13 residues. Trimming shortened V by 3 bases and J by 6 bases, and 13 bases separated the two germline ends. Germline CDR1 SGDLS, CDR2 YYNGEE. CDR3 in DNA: TGTGCCAGCAGCGCCTCGGGTTTAGGCGAGCAGTACTTC. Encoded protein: CASSASGLGEQYF.

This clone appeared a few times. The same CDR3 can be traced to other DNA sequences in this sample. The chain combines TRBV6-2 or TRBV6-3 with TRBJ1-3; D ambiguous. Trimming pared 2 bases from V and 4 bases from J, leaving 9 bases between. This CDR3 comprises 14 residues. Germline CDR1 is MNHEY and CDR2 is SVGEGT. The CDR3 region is CASSYGGSGNTIYF. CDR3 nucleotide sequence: TGTGCCAGCAGTTACGGTGGCTCCGGAAACACCATATATTTT.

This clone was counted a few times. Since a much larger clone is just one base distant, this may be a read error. The chain's CDR3 is CSVRTVNTEAFF. The CDR3 nucleotides read TGCAGCGTCCGTACCGTGAACACTGAAGCTTTCTTT. The J gene is TRBJ1-1, the V gene TRBV29-1; D ambiguous. CDR3 length: 12 residues. Germline V gives CDR1 SQVTM, CDR2 ANQGSEA. Trimming took off 6 bases at V and 0 bases at J, with 8 bases between the two ends.

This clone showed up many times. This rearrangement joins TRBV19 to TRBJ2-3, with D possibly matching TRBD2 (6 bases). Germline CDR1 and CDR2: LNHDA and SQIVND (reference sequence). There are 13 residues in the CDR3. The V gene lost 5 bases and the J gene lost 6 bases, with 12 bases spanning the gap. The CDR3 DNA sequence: TGTGCCAGTAGTGCGGGGCCTGGGGATACGCAGTATTTT. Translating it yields CASSAGPGDTQYF.

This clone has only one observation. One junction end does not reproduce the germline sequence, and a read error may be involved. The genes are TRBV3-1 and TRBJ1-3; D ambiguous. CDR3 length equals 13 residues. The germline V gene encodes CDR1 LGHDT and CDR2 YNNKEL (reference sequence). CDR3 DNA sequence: TGTGCCAGCAGCCAAGACCACGGAAGCACCATATATTTT. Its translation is CASSQDHGSTIYF.

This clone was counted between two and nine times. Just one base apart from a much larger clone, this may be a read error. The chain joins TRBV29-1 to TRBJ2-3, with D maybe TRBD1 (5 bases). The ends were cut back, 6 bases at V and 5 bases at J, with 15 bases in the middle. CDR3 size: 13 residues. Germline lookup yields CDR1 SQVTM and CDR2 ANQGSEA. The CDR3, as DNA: TGCAGCGTGGCTCTGGACACGGAAGATACGCAGTATTTT. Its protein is CSVALDTEDTQYF.

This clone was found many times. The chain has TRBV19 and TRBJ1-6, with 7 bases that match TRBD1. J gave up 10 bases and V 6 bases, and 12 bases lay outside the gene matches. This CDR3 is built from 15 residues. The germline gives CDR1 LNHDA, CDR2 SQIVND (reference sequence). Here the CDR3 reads CASRADRDAKSPLHF. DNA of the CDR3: TGTGCCAGTAGAGCCGACAGGGACGCTAAATCACCCCTCCACTTT.